Shown below are 5 T cell receptor beta chains from a single sample sequenced in a study of PD-1 blockade in classical Hodgkin lymphoma. Time point specified: cycle 4 day 1 (C4D1), after 5 to 7 weeks of nivolumab. Brentuximab vedotin exposure varied, and every patient relapsed after autologous stem cell transplantation. The protocol was immunoSEQ multiplex PCR, while the TCRdb copy is restricted to in-frame clones and leaves out a portion. The top ten clones hold approximately 21% of a sample with 20,000 to 25,000 clones, more than 70% of them seen once. The material sequenced was peripheral blood mononuclear cells (PBMCs), taken before the fourth cycle of nivolumab. The receptors shown here come from a human donor with classical Hodgkin lymphoma.

V is TRBV2 and J is TRBJ1-6, with a tentative D call TRBD1 (6 bases). The V and J ends lost 5 bases and 14 bases respectively, with 13 bases between them. Germline CDR1 and CDR2: SNHLY and FYNNEI. The CDR3 runs 12 residues. CDR3 coding DNA: TGTGCCAGCAGTCTACAGGGTCAGGCCCTCCACTTT. Residues: CASSLQGQALHF.

The chain links TRBV5-5 to TRBJ1-2; tentatively, D is TRBD1 (5 bases). Per germline, CDR1 SGHKS and CDR2 YYEKEE (reference sequence). The length of the CDR3 is 13 residues. Trimming took 2 bases from V and 2 from J, leaving 7 bases between them. CDR3 in DNA: TGTGCCAGCAGCTTCGGGGGGAACTATGGCTACACCTTC. This translates into CASSFGGNYGYTF.

In this sample, this clone turned up once. The chain carries TRBV10-3 and TRBJ2-1; D is undetermined. Germline assignment: CDR1 ENHRY and CDR2 SYGVKD. The length of the CDR3 is 15 residues. With 10 bases removed from V and 0 bases from J, the gap between germline ends came to 16 bases. This CDR3 is CASSLSESSYNEQFF. The CDR3 nucleotides are TGTGCCAGCTCCCTCAGCGAGAGCTCCTACAATGAGCAGTTCTTC.

V is TRBV11-2 and J is TRBJ2-7; possible D gene TRBD1, 6 bases. The length of the CDR3 is 13 residues. The germline V gene has CDR1 SGHAT and CDR2 FQNNGV. V was pared by 5 bases and J by 4 bases, with 12 bases between. The CDR3 DNA sequence: TGTGCCAGCAGCGATACAGGGACGTACGAGCAGTACTTC. It encodes CASSDTGTYEQYF.

The rearrangement joins TRBV4-1 to TRBJ2-7; D not certain. In germline, CDR1 is MGHRA, CDR2 YSYEKL. Trimming removed 0 bases from V and 0 bases from J, with 6 bases in between. This CDR3 is built from 14 residues. Written as DNA, the CDR3 is TGCGCCAGCAGCCAAGAGTGGGACTCCTACGAGCAGTACTTC. The encoded protein is CASSQEWDSYEQYF.